The 16 T cell receptor beta chains given below trace back to one sample, sequenced in a study of T cell clonality in common variable immunodeficiency. Study-level findings and limits: Fewer deletions and N-nucleotide insertions were reportedly seen in common variable immunodeficiency TCR beta sequences.

These receptors lack a known antigen. This table comes from immunoSEQ multiplex PCR, and its TCRdb copy is limited to in-frame clones, with some not included. The specimen has 1,500 or so clones, none found just once. Sequenced material: peripheral blood mononuclear cells. These TCRs come from a human donor with common variable immunodeficiency.

Note on this clone: The read ends 3 residues early relative to the CDR3; the germline J gene fills the gap. This chain links TRBV5-1 with TRBJ2-7; no reliable D call. Germline V CDR1 and CDR2: SGHRS, YFSETQ. Trimming cost V 2 bases and J 5 bases, with 8 bases left between them. The CDR3 sequence is 12 residues long. Partial CDR3 DNA: TGCGCCAGCAGCTTAGTTAGCAACGAG. It codes for CASSLVSNE. The full CDR3 sequence reads CASSLVSNEQYF. The entire variable domain, with the rest obtained from reference TRBV5-1 and TRBJ2-7, is as follows: KAGVTQTPRYLIKTRGQQVTLSCSPISGHRSVSWYQQTPGQGLQFLFEYFSETQRNKGNFPGRFSGRQFSNSRSEMNVSTLELGDSALYLCASSLVSNEQYFGPGTRLTVT.

In its sample, this clone ranks as medium-sized. The read gets to within 3 residues of the CDR3 end, and the germline J gene fills in the rest. The chain couples TRBV20-1 to TRBJ2-1; 11 positions match TRBD2. Trimming took 2 bases from V and 3 from J; bases not matched to a gene: 6. The CDR3 is 16 residues long. CDR1 and CDR2 from the germline V gene are DFQATT and SNEGSKA (reference sequence). The CDR3 here is CSARTPLAGGYNEQFF. The DNA read from the CDR3 is TGCAGTGCTAGAACCCCTCTAGCGGGGGGCTACAATGAG.

In its sample, this clone was seen a few times. The read ends 3 residues shy of where the CDR3 ends; the end is completed using the germline J gene. The chain uses TRBV19 and TRBJ2-2; no firm D call. From germline, CDR1 is LNHDA and CDR2 SQIVND (reference sequence). The CDR3 sequence is 15 residues long. The V end lost 3 bases, the J end lost 2 bases, and 10 bases lay between the germline ends. The CDR3 sequence: CASSIQEANTGELFF. The part of the CDR3 DNA that was read is TGTGCCAGTAGTATCCAGGAAGCTAACACCGGGGAG.

Points on this clone: The CDR3 end lies 3 residues beyond the end of the read and is filled in from the germline J gene. The chain links TRBV7-2 to TRBJ2-7, with TRBD1 matching 7 bases. V lost 4 bases, J lost 5 bases, and 5 bases stayed unmatched. CDR3 size: 13 residues. The germline V gene has CDR1 SGHTA and CDR2 FQGNSA. The covered CDR3 bases are TGTGCCAGCAGCTCGACAGGGACCCACGAG. This gives the protein CASSSTGTHE. The entire CDR3 protein reads CASSSTGTHEQYF.

This clone was detected only a few times. The part of the CDR3 DNA that was read is TGTGCCAGCACCAAGGAGGCGGGCGGCTATGGC. It codes for CASTKEAGGYG. The CDR3 as a whole reads CASTKEAGGYGYTF. The V gene is TRBV6-4, the J gene TRBJ1-2, with no clear D. The CDR3 is cut off 3 residues early in the read; its end comes from the germline J gene. The V end lost 7 bases, the J end lost 4 bases, and 16 bases lay between the germline ends. The CDR3 covers 14 residues. CDR1 is MRHNA and CDR2 is SNTAGT in the germline V gene.

This clone was counted a few times. The read gets to within 3 residues of the CDR3 end, and the germline J gene fills in the rest. The V gene is TRBV7-9, the J gene TRBJ2-7; perhaps TRBD1 as D (6 bases). The CDR3 covers 14 residues. Trimming removed 4 bases at V and 5 bases at J, with 15 bases between. Germline CDR1 reads SEHNR; CDR2 reads FQNEAQ (reference sequence). The CDR3 DNA, read in part, is TGTGCCAGCAGCTCAGGGACAAAGATCCACGAG. Amino acids: CASSSGTKIHE. The entire CDR3 reads CASSSGTKIHEQYF.

This clone was detected a few times. The read finishes 3 residues shy of the CDR3 end, and the germline J gene is used to complete it. The chain combines TRBV7-8 with TRBJ2-1; D assignment may be TRBD1 or TRBD2 (6 bases each). Trimming cost V 5 bases and J 5 bases, with 16 bases left between them. The CDR3 has 15 amino acids. Germline CDR1 is SGHVS and CDR2 is FQNEAQ. The CDR3 bases that were read are TGTGCCAGCAGCCTAGGCGGGACAACCCACAATGAG. The encoded protein is CASSLGGTTHNE. The complete CDR3 protein is CASSLGGTTHNEQFF.

Note on this clone: With the read ending 3 residues before the CDR3 end, the germline J gene is used to fill in that end. The rearrangement uses TRBV18 and TRBJ2-7, with D possibly being TRBD1 (6 bases). Germline V gene lookup returns CDR1 KGHSH and CDR2 LQKENI. V lost 8 bases to trimming and J lost 2 bases, with 13 bases between them. The CDR3 extends over 13 amino acids. CDR3 DNA (partial): TGTGCCAGCGGCCCCTCAGGGGCCTACGAG. It specifies CASGPSGAYE. The entire CDR3 sequence reads CASGPSGAYEQYF.

In its sample, this clone ranks as medium-sized (0.01 to 0.1%). The junction and the germline gene differ at one end; a read error may be behind it. The DNA read from the CDR3 is TGCGCCAGCAGCCAAGTAGTCAGACTCTCCTACGAG. It encodes CASSQVVRLSYE. In full, the CDR3 reads CASSQVVRLSYEQYF. The chain carries TRBV4-2 and TRBJ2-7; D not resolved. The read halts 3 residues ahead of the CDR3 end, with the missing end drawn from the germline J gene. Germline CDR1 is LGHNA and CDR2 is YNFKEQ. This CDR3 is 15 amino acids long.

This clone is labeled medium-sized (0.01 to 0.1%). The CDR3 end lies 3 residues beyond the end of the read and is filled in from the germline J gene. This chain links TRBV29-1 with TRBJ2-2, with D perhaps matching TRBD2 (6 bases). The CDR3 is 13 amino acids. In germline, CDR1 is SQVTM, CDR2 ANQGSEA. Trimming removed 7 bases from V and 3 bases from J, with 12 bases in between. The CDR3 DNA, read in part, is TGCAGCGGACTAGTTTTTGACACCGGGGAG. Translated, it gives CSGLVFDTGE. The CDR3 reads in full as CSGLVFDTGELFF.

Details on this clone: With the read ending 3 residues before the CDR3 end, the germline J gene is used to fill in that end. This rearrangement joins TRBV6-2 or TRBV6-3 to TRBJ2-2; 9 bases are a match to TRBD1. The CDR3 is made up of 16 amino acids. Germline V gives CDR1 MNHEY, CDR2 SVGEGT. J was trimmed by 5 bases and V by 4 bases; bases with no gene match: 8. Incomplete CDR3 DNA: TGTGCCAGCAGTTCACAGGGGGCGTCCTTGACCGGGGAG. Its protein is CASSSQGASLTGE. The entire CDR3 sequence reads CASSSQGASLTGELFF.

This clone is deemed medium-sized. Sequencing ends 3 residues short of the CDR3 end; the germline J gene provides the rest. This chain joins TRBV6-1 and TRBJ1-6; D ambiguous. Germline V gene data show CDR1 as MNHNS and CDR2 as SASEGT. With 3 bases removed from V and 8 bases from J, the gap between germline ends came to 11 bases. The CDR3 length is 14 residues. Incomplete CDR3 DNA: TGTGCCAGCAGTGATAGGGTATCTTATTCACCC. It is translated as CASSDRVSYSP. The full CDR3 is CASSDRVSYSPLHF.

This clone was seen a handful of times. The CDR3 bases that were read are TGTGCCTGGAGCCTATTCCGGGAGACC. Translating it yields CAWSLFRET. Given in full, the CDR3 is CAWSLFRETQYF. The chain uses TRBV30 and TRBJ2-5; no reliable D call. The CDR3 end lies 3 residues beyond the end of the read and is filled in from the germline J gene. Trimming shortened V by 3 bases and J by 5 bases, and 10 bases separated the two germline ends. The CDR3 spans 12 residues. Germline V CDR1 and CDR2: GTSNPN, SVGIG (reference sequence). The full variable domain, with the rest looked up from reference TRBV30 and TRBJ2-5, is SQTIHQWPATLVQPVGSPLSLECTVEGTSNPNLYWYRQAAGRGLQLLFYSVGIGQISSEVPQNLSASRPQDRQFILSSKKLLLSDSGFYLCAWSLFRETQYFGPGTRLLVL.

By share, this clone counts as medium-sized. The read ends 3 residues early relative to the CDR3; the germline J gene fills the gap. The genes are TRBV7-2 and TRBJ1-1, with D uncertain. The germline V and J ends were trimmed by 1 base and 3 bases, with 12 bases remaining between them. The CDR3 length is 15 residues. Per germline, CDR1 SGHTA and CDR2 FQGNSA. The part of the CDR3 DNA that was read is TGTGCCAGCAGCTTAGTTGGCCGTTGGCACACTGAA. As protein: CASSLVGRWHTE. The full-length CDR3 reads as CASSLVGRWHTEAFF.

In regard to this clone: The read ends 3 residues before the CDR3 terminus; that terminus is restored from the germline J gene. The chain links TRBV11-3 to TRBJ1-4; no clear D. This CDR3 contains 15 residues. The V end was cut by 0 bases, the J end by 6 bases, with 11 bases between. From germline, CDR1 is SGHNT and CDR2 YENEEA. Partial CDR3 DNA: TGTGCCAGCAGCTTAGACCAAGGGCCCGATGAAAAA. Its protein is CASSLDQGPDEK. The full CDR3 sequence reads CASSLDQGPDEKLFF.

The DNA read from the CDR3 is TGTGCCAGCAGCTTAAGACAGGGACCTAATGAAAAA. The encoded protein is CASSLRQGPNEK. The CDR3 reads in full as CASSLRQGPNEKLFF. The chain joins TRBV7-9 to TRBJ1-4, with 7 bases fitting TRBD1. The read halts 3 residues ahead of the CDR3 end, with the missing end drawn from the germline J gene. The germline CDR1 and CDR2 sequences are SEHNR and FQNEAQ (reference sequence). This CDR3 is 15 amino acids long. V was pared by 2 bases and J by 3 bases, with 3 bases of the junction left unmatched.